This TCR beta chain is drawn from a study of blood T cells in healthy people across ages. With regard to this clonotype: The antigen remains unidentified.

Findings and limits, study-wide: TCR beta diversity, measured per million T cells, fell in a roughly linear way with age.

V lost 5 bases to trimming and J lost 8 bases; unmatched junction nucleotides: 4. Looked up from germline, CDR1 is SGHTA and CDR2 is FQGNSA. The CDR3 is made up of 15 amino acids. Caucasian individuals from Russia who were healthy and aged 6 to 90 acted as donors. Primers used in a second PCR of about 6 to 11 cycles were a sample-barcoded 5' primer and a J-beta primer mix. Researchers report that each sample yielded at least 3 million CDR3-containing paired-end reads. TCRdb recomputed calls from the 5' RACE reads with MiXCR, one row per CDR3 protein. Seen here are about 780,000 distinct CDR3 sequences, roughly 46% observed once, and the top ten hold around 18%.

Sequenced: blood. The chain employs TRBV7-2 and TRBJ2-1; TRBD2 aligns across 15 bases. This clonotype was sampled from an elderly man in good health. The CDR3 DNA sequence: TGTGCCAGCAGCCGGACTAGCGGGGGGGTGGATGAGCAGTTCTTC. Protein: CASSRTSGGVDEQFF.